The clone carrying this TCR beta chain was recorded at least ten times. The CDR3 is 13 residues long. The V end lost 3 bases, the J end lost 7 bases, and 12 bases lay between the germline ends. CDR1 is KGHSH and CDR2 is LQKENI in the germline V gene. This sample was included in a study of T cells after yellow fever vaccination. TCRdb re-analysed the 5' RACE reads in MiXCR, keeping a single row per CDR3 protein. The sample holds hundreds of thousands of distinct CDR3 sequences, roughly 13% seen once. Specimen: PBMCs, collected on the day of the yellow fever booster vaccination. This sequence was found in a man aged 30 to 45 who received the YFV17D yellow fever vaccine. V is TRBV18 and J is TRBJ2-5, with D possibly being TRBD1 (6 bases). Here the CDR3 DNA reads TGTGCCAGCTCACCGAAACAGGGTGGGACCCAGTACTTC. It codes for CASSPKQGGTQYF.